This T cell receptor beta chain was profiled in a study of blood T cell repertoires in COVID-19. This CDR3 is built from 15 residues. J lost 8 bases, V lost 8 bases, and 17 bases had no gene match. Looked up from germline, CDR1 is MDHEN and CDR2 is SYDVKM. Using immunoSEQ multiplex PCR, the repertoire was profiled, and TCRdb retains in-frame clones only, with some absent. The repertoire consists of over 150,000 clones, with 80% to 90% occurring once and the leading ten covering 8% to 10%. This clonotype was sampled from a man aged 45-60 years with active or convalescent COVID-19. The sample was peripheral blood. The chain joins TRBV28 to TRBJ1-1; 7 bases match TRBD1. The DNA for the CDR3 is TGTGCCAGCTTCCGCCCACCGCCGGGGGACAGCGAAGCTTTCTTT. Its translation: CASFRPPPGDSEAFF.